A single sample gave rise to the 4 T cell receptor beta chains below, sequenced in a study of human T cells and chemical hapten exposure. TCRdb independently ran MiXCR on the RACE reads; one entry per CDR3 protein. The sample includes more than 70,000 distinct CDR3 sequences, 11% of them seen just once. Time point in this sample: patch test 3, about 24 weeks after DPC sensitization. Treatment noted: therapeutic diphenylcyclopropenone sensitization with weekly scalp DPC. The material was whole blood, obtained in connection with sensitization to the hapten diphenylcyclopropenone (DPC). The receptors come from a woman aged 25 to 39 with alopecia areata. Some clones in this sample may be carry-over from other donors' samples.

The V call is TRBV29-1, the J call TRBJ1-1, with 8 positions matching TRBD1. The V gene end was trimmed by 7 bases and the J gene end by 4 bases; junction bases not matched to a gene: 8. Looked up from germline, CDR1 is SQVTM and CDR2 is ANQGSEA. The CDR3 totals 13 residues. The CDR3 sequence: CSAQKTGATEAFF. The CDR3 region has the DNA TGCAGCGCGCAGAAGACAGGGGCCACTGAAGCTTTCTTT.

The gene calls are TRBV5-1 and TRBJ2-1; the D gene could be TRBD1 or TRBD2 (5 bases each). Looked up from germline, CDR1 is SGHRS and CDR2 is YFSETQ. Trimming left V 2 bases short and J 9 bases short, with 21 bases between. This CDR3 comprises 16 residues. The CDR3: CASSFPRDPRLAEQFF. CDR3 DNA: TGCGCCAGCAGCTTTCCCCGGGACCCCCGATTAGCTGAGCAGTTCTTC.

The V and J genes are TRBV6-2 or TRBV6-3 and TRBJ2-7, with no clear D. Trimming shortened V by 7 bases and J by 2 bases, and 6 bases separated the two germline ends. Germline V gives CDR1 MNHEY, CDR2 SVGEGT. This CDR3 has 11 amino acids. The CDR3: CASKNPYEQYF. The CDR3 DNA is TGTGCCAGCAAAAATCCCTACGAGCAGTACTTC.

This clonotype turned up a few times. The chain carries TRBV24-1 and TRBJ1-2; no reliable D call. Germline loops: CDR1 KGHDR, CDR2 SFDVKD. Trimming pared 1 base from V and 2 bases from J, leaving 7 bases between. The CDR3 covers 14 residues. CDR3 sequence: CATSDFTANYGYTF. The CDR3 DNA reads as TGTGCCACCAGTGATTTCACAGCGAACTATGGCTACACCTTC.